This T cell receptor (beta chain) was profiled in a study of T cells in Graves' hyperthyroidism and ophthalmopathy. As for the study in general: Peripheral blood was acquired at first diagnosis, ahead of any therapy whatsoever. Findings of the study overall: Ophthalmopathy got predicted by the model a median approximately six months before its onset.

RNA transcripts were the template for amplifying TCR beta CDR3 regions. HTBI primers were the set used in a first-round RT-PCR of the TCR CDR3. Via MiXCR, TCRdb re-called the multiplex PCR reads, giving one row per CDR3 protein. Of about 420,000 distinct CDR3 sequences in the sample, 15% to 18% were seen once. Comments on this clonotype: The target antigen is unknown.

The source of this sequence is a woman aged 18-30 years with Graves' hyperthyroidism. The specimen sequenced was blood.

The CDR3 coding sequence is TGTGCCATCAGCCATGAGTATACCGGGGAGCTGTTTTTT. Protein: CAISHEYTGELFF. The chain joins TRBV10-3 to TRBJ2-2; D remains ambiguous. V lost 6 bases, J lost 5 bases, and 10 bases lay in between. The V gene's germline CDR1 is ENHRY and CDR2 SYGVKD. The CDR3 runs 13 residues.